What follows are 12 T cell receptor beta chains derived from one specimen sequenced in a study of T cell responses to AZD1222 COVID-19 vaccine. The data were produced by immunoSEQ multiplex PCR, yet TCRdb's version contains in-frame clones alone and is incomplete. The sample has fewer than 200,000 clones; roughly 90% are singletons. Specimen: peripheral blood, collected 28 days after the second AZD1222 dose. Receptors originate from an adult who received the AZD1222 COVID-19 vaccine.

V gene TRBV30 combines with J gene TRBJ1-4; D might be TRBD1 (5 bases). The V gene lost 4 bases and the J gene lost 8 bases, with 17 bases spanning the gap. CDR3 length: 14 amino acids. The V gene's germline CDR1 is GTSNPN and CDR2 SVGIG (reference sequence). The chain's CDR3 is CAWKGWQSPEKLFF. CDR3 nucleotides: TGTGCCTGGAAGGGGTGGCAGAGCCCAGAAAAACTGTTTTTT. The complete variable domain, with remaining parts taken from reference TRBV30 and TRBJ1-4, reads SQTIHQWPATLVQPVGSPLSLECTVEGTSNPNLYWYRQAAGRGLQLLFYSVGIGQISSEVPQNLSASRPQDRQFILSSKKLLLSDSGFYLCAWKGWQSPEKLFFGSGTQLSVL.

The J gene is TRBJ2-5, the V gene TRBV7-6; D gene uncertain. The germline V and J ends were trimmed by 5 bases and 2 bases, with 15 bases remaining between them. The V gene's germline CDR1 is SGHVS and CDR2 FNYEAQ. This CDR3 comprises 15 residues. CDR3 nucleotides: TGTGCCAGCAGCCCCCCTATGGGCCCTCAAGAGACCCAGTACTTC. It specifies CASSPPMGPQETQYF.

V usage is TRBV7-8 and J usage is TRBJ2-7; no firm D call. V lost 5 bases, J lost 6 bases, and 11 bases lay in between. The CDR3 sequence is 12 residues long. Germline CDR1 reads SGHVS; CDR2 reads FQNEAQ. The CDR3 region has the DNA TGTGCCAGCAGCCCTATCACGGGCGAGCAGTACTTC. It specifies CASSPITGEQYF.

The J gene is TRBJ2-1, the V gene TRBV4-1, with 8 nucleotides matching TRBD1. CDR3 length: 13 residues. Losses at the gene ends were 8 bases for V and 8 bases for J; bases not matched to a gene: 8. Germline V gene lookup returns CDR1 MGHRA and CDR2 YSYEKL. CDR3 nucleotides: TGCGCCAGCTCCAGGGGGCTTGGGGATGAGCAGTTCTTC. Translating it yields CASSRGLGDEQFF.

The rearrangement links TRBV20-1 to TRBJ1-3; D might be TRBD1 (5 bases). The CDR3 runs 11 residues. Germline-derived CDR1 and CDR2 are DFQATT and SNEGSKA (reference sequence). Trimming took off 7 bases at V and 1 base at J, with 5 bases between the two ends. The CDR3 DNA is TGCAGTGGGGGGTCTGGAAACACCATATATTTT. It is translated as CSGGSGNTIYF.

The chain combines TRBV19 with TRBJ1-1; a weak D match, TRBD1 (5 bases). Germline CDR1 is LNHDA and CDR2 is SQIVND (reference sequence). CDR3 size: 15 residues. V was shortened by 1 base and J by 1 base, with 10 bases between the two germline ends. CDR3: CASSIAGTANTEAFF. The CDR3 coding sequence is TGTGCCAGTAGTATAGCCGGGACGGCGAACACTGAAGCTTTCTTT.

The chain uses TRBV27 and TRBJ1-2; 7 nucleotides line up with TRBD1. Trimming removed 5 bases from V and 8 bases from J; junction bases left unmatched: 17. Germline CDR1 reads MNHEY; CDR2 reads SMNVEV (reference sequence). The CDR3 length is 16 residues. The DNA for the CDR3 is TGTGCCAGCAGTCCTCTAGAAAGGACAGGACAAGACGGCTACACCTTC. It encodes CASSPLERTGQDGYTF.

Concerning this clone: Other DNA sequences from this sample encode an identical CDR3 as well. Written as DNA, the CDR3 is TGTGCCAGCAGAAGGGGGAGGGAGACCCAGTACTTC. Protein: CASRRGRETQYF. The chain carries TRBV27 and TRBJ2-5; D may match TRBD1 or TRBD2 (6 bases each). The germline CDR1 and CDR2 sequences are MNHEY and SMNVEV (reference sequence). The CDR3 is 12 amino acids. The V end was cut by 6 bases, the J end by 5 bases, with 10 bases between.

The V call is TRBV7-8, the J call TRBJ2-1; 7 positions agree with TRBD1. V was clipped by 1 base and J by 0 bases; unmatched bases: 3. In germline, CDR1 is SGHVS, CDR2 FQNEAQ. CDR3 length: 16 residues. The CDR3, as DNA: TGTGCCAGCAGCTTAGAGGGGGCCAGCTCCTACAATGAGCAGTTCTTC. Translating it yields CASSLEGASSYNEQFF. Using reference TRBV7-8 and TRBJ2-1 for the parts outside the CDR3, the full variable domain is GAGVSQSPRYKVAKRGQDVALRCDPISGHVSLFWYQQALGQGPEFLTYFQNEAQLDKSGLPSDRFFAERPEGSVSTLKIQRTQQEDSAVYLCASSLEGASSYNEQFFGPGTRLTVL.

The chain carries TRBV20-1 and TRBJ2-7; D possibly uses TRBD1 or TRBD2 (6 bases each). Trimming took 3 bases from V and 5 from J, leaving 8 bases between them. Germline values: CDR1 DFQATT, CDR2 SNEGSKA (reference sequence). The CDR3 is made up of 11 amino acids. CDR3: CSASRGDEQYF. CDR3 sequence (DNA): TGCAGTGCTAGTAGGGGGGACGAGCAGTACTTC.

The chain employs TRBV7-9 and TRBJ1-5, with D unresolved. This CDR3 spans 15 amino acids. Per germline, CDR1 SEHNR and CDR2 FQNEAQ (reference sequence). The V end lost 4 bases, the J end lost 0 bases, and 10 bases lay between the germline ends. The CDR3 is CASSYGLNSNQPQHF. The DNA for the CDR3 is TGTGCCAGCAGCTACGGCCTTAATAGCAATCAGCCCCAGCATTTT.

This clone was counted a few times. This chain joins TRBV4-2 and TRBJ2-2; the D gene is possibly TRBD1 (6 bases). The CDR3 consists of 15 residues. Germline V CDR1 and CDR2: LGHNA, YNFKEQ. Trimming took 5 bases from V and 4 from J, leaving 14 bases between them. The CDR3 loop reads CASSLSQGITGELFF. In DNA, the CDR3 is TGTGCCAGCAGCTTATCACAGGGAATCACCGGGGAGCTGTTTTTT.